Reported below is one T cell receptor (beta chain). Its antigen remains unknown. This record comes from a study of cytomegalovirus exposure and HLA in healthy donors. Germline loops: CDR1 MDHEN, CDR2 SYDVKM. V shed 6 bases and J 2 bases; nucleotides not matched to a gene: 10. The CDR3 has 17 residues. PCR used 60 Vbeta primers and 13 Jbeta primers. Data came from immunoSEQ multiplex PCR; TCRdb stores just in-frame clones and leaves some out. Of about 210,000 clones listed, 65% to 90% are singletons. Broader study findings: A later analysis showed TCR association rates differing by HLA locus, peaking at DRB1 and lowest at HLA-C.

The specimen sequenced was PBMCs. This rearrangement joins TRBV28 to TRBJ2-7; the match to TRBD2 covers 13 bases. This sequence originates from a woman aged 25 to 39 in good health and CMV-seronegative. CDR3: CASREWGLAGSPYEQYF. CDR3 nucleotides: TGTGCCAGCAGAGAATGGGGACTAGCGGGATCGCCCTACGAGCAGTACTTC.